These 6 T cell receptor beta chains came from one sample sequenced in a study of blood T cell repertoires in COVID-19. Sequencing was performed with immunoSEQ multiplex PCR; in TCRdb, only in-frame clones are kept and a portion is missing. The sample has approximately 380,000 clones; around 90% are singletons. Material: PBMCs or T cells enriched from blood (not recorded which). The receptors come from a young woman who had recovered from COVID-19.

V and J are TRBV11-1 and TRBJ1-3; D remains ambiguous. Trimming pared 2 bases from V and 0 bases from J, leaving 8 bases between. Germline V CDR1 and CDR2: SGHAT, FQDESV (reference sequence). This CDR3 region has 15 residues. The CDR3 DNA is TGTGCCAGCAGCTTACCGGAGAGCTCTGGAAACACCATATATTTT. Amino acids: CASSLPESSGNTIYF.

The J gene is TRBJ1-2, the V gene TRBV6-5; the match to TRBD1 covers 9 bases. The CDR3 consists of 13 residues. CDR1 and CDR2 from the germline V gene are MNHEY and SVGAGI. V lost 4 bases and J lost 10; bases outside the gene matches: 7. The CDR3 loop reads CASSLGQGPPYTF. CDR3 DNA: TGTGCCAGCAGTTTGGGACAGGGTCCCCCCTACACCTTC.

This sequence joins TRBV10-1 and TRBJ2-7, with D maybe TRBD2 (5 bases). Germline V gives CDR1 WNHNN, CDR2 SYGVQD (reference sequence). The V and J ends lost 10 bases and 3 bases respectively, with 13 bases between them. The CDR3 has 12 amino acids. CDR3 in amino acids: CATAFGGYEQYF. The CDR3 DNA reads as TGCGCCACCGCTTTCGGAGGCTACGAGCAGTACTTC.

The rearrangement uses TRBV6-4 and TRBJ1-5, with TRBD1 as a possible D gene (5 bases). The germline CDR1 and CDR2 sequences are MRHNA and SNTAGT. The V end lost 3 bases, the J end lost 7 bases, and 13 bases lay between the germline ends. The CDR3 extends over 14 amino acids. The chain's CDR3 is CASSESGGKQPQHF. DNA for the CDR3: TGTGCCAGCAGTGAAAGTGGGGGGAAACAGCCCCAGCATTTT.

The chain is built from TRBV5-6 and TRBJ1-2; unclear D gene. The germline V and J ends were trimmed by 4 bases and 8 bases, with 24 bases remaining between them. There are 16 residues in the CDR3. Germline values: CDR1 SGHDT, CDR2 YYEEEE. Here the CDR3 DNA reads TGTGCCAGCAGCCGGAGGGAGGAGTCTAGTTTTGGGGGCTACACCTTC. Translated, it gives CASSRREESSFGGYTF.

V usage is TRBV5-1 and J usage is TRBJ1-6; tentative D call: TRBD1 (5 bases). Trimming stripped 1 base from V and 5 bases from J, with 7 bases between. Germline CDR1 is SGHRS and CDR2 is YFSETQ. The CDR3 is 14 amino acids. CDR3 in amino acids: CASSLWGDNSPLHF. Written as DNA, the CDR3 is TGCGCCAGCAGCTTGTGGGGGGATAATTCACCCCTCCACTTT.